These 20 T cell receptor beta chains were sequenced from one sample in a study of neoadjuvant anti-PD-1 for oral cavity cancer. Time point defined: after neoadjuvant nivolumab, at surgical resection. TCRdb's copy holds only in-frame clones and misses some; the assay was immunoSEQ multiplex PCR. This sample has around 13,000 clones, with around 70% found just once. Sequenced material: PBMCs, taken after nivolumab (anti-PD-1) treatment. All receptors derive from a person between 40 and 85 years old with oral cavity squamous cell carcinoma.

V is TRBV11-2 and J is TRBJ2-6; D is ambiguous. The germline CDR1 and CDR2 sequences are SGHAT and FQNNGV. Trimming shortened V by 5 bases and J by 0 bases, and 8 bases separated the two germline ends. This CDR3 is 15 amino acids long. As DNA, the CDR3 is TGTGCCAGCAGCCACGCCTTCTCTGGGGCCAACGTCCTGACTTTC. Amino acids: CASSHAFSGANVLTF. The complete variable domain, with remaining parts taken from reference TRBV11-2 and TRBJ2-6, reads EAGVAQSPRYKIIEKRQSVAFWCNPISGHATLYWYQQILGQGPKLLIQFQNNGVVDDSQLPKDRFSAERLKGVDSTLKIQPAKLEDSAVYLCASSHAFSGANVLTFGAGSRLTVL.

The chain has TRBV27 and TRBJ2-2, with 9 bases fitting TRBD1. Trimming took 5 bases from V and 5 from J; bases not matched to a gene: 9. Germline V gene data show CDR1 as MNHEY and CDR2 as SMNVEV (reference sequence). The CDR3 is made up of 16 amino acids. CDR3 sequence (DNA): TGTGCCAGCAGTAAATTATGGGACAGGGATACCGGGGAGCTGTTTTTT. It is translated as CASSKLWDRDTGELFF.

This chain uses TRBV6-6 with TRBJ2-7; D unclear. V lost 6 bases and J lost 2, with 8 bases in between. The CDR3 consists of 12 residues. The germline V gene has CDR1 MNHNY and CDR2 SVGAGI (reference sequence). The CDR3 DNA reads TGTGCCAGCAGCCAACCGACCTACGAGCAGTACTTC. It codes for CASSQPTYEQYF.

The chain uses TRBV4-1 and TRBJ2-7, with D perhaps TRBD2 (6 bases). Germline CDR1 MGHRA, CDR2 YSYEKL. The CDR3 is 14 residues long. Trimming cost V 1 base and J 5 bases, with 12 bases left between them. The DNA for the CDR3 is TGCGCCAGCAGCCAAGGGGGGGTTCTCGACGAGCAGTACTTC. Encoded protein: CASSQGGVLDEQYF.

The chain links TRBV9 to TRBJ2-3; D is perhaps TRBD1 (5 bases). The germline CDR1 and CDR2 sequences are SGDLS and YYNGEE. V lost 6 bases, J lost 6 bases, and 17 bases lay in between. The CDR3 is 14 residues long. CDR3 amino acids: CASTRDSSPDTQYF. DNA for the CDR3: TGTGCCAGCACCAGAGACAGCAGTCCTGATACGCAGTATTTT. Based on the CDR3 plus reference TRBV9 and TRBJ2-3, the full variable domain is DSGVTQTPKHLITATGQRVTLRCSPRSGDLSVYWYQQSLDQGLQFLIQYYNGEERAKGNILERFSAQQFPDLHSELNLSSLELGDSALYFCASTRDSSPDTQYFGPGTRLTVL.

The CDR3 spells CASSRGQGHEKLFF. The CDR3 DNA sequence: TGTGCCAGCAGCCGTGGACAGGGCCATGAAAAACTGTTTTTT. The rearrangement uses TRBV7-2 and TRBJ1-4; 8 nucleotides match TRBD1. Germline CDR1 is SGHTA and CDR2 is FQGNSA. The length of the CDR3 is 14 residues. Unmatched junction bases numbered 5, after V lost 5 bases and J lost 6 bases.

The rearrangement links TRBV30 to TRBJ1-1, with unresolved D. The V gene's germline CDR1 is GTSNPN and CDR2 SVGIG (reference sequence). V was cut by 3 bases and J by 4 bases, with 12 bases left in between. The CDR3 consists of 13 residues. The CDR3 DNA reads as TGTGCCTGGAGGGAAGGGCGGGCCACTGAAGCTTTCTTT. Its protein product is CAWREGRATEAFF. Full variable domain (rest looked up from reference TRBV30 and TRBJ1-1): SQTIHQWPATLVQPVGSPLSLECTVEGTSNPNLYWYRQAAGRGLQLLFYSVGIGQISSEVPQNLSASRPQDRQFILSSKKLLLSDSGFYLCAWREGRATEAFFGQGTRLTVV.

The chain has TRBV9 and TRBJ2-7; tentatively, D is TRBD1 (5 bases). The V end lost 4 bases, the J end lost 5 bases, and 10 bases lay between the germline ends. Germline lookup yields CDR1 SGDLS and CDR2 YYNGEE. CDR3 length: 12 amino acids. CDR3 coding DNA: TGTGCCAGCAGCTCTCAGGGAAACGAGCAGTACTTC. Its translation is CASSSQGNEQYF.

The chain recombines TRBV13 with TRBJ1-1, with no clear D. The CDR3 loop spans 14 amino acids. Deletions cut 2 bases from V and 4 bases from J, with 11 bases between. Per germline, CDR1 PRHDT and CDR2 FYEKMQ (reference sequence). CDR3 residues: CASSLRQRSTEAFF. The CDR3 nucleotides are TGTGCCAGCAGCTTACGGCAGCGAAGCACTGAAGCTTTCTTT.

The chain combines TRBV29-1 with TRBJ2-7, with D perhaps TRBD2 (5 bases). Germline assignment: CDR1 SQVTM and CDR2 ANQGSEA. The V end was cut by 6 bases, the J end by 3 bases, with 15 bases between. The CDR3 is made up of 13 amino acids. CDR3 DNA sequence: TGCAGCGTAACCGGGATTTCCGACTACGAGCAGTACTTC. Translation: CSVTGISDYEQYF.

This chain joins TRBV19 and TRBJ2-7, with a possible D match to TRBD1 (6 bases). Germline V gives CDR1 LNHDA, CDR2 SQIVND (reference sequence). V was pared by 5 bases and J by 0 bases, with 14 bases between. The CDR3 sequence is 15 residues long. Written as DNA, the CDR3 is TGTGCCAGTAGTCCTAGTCGGACAGCCTCCTACGAGCAGTACTTC. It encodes CASSPSRTASYEQYF.

The CDR3: CASSFLGANTEAFF. The DNA of the CDR3 is TGTGCCAGCAGCTTTTTGGGGGCTAACACTGAAGCTTTCTTT. The genes are TRBV5-6 and TRBJ1-1; TRBD1 might be the D (6 bases). V lost 2 bases and J lost 2, with 10 bases in between. The CDR3 sequence is 14 residues long. Germline lookup yields CDR1 SGHDT and CDR2 YYEEEE.

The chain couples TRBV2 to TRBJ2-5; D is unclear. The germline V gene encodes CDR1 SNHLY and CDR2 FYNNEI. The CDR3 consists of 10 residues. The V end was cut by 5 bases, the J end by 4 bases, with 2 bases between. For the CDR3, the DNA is TGTGCCAGCAGTAGAGAGACCCAGTACTTC. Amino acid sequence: CASSRETQYF. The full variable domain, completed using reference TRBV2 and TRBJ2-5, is EPEVTQTPSHQVTQMGQEVILRCVPISNHLYFYWYRQILGQKVEFLVSFYNNEISEKSEIFDDQFSVERPDGSNFTLKIRSTKLEDSAMYFCASSRETQYFGPGTRLLVL.

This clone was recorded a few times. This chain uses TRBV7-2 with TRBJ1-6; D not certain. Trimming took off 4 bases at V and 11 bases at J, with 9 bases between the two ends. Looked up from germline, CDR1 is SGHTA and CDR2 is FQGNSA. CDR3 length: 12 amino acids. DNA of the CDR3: TGTGCCAGCAGCTCTCGTATCCCACCCCTCCACTTT. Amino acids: CASSSRIPPLHF.

Here the CDR3 reads CASSQTRQRGSSYEQYF. DNA of the CDR3: TGTGCCAGCAGCCAAACTAGACAGAGGGGGAGCTCCTACGAGCAGTACTTC. The chain uses TRBV7-8 and TRBJ2-7, with D perhaps matching TRBD1 (6 bases). The germline V gene has CDR1 SGHVS and CDR2 FQNEAQ. CDR3 size: 17 residues. V dropped 5 bases and J dropped 0 bases, with 20 bases sitting between them.

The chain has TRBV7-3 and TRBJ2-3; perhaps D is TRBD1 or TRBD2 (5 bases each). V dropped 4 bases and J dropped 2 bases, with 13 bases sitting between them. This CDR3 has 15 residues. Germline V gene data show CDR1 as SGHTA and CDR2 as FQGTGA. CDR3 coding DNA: TGTGCCAGCAGCTGGGGGAGCAGCCCCACAGATACGCAGTATTTT. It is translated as CASSWGSSPTDTQYF.

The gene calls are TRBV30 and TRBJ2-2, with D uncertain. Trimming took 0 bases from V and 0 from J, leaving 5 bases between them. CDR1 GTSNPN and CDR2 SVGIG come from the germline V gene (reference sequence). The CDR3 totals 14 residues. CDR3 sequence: CAWSVGTNTGELFF. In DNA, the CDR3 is TGTGCCTGGAGTGTAGGAACGAACACCGGGGAGCTGTTTTTT. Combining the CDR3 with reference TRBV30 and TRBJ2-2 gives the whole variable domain SQTIHQWPATLVQPVGSPLSLECTVEGTSNPNLYWYRQAAGRGLQLLFYSVGIGQISSEVPQNLSASRPQDRQFILSSKKLLLSDSGFYLCAWSVGTNTGELFFGEGSRLTVL.

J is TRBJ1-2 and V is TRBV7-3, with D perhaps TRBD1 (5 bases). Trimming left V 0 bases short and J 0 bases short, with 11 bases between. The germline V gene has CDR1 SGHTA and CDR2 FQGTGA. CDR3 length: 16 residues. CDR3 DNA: TGTGCCAGCAGCTTAACGTCAGGGACTCCTAACTATGGCTACACCTTC. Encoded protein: CASSLTSGTPNYGYTF. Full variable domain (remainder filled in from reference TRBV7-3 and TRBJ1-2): GAGVSQTPSNKVTEKGKYVELRCDPISGHTALYWYRQSLGQGPEFLIYFQGTGAADDSGLPNDRFFAVRPEGSVSTLKIQRTERGDSAVYLCASSLTSGTPNYGYTFGSGTRLTVV.

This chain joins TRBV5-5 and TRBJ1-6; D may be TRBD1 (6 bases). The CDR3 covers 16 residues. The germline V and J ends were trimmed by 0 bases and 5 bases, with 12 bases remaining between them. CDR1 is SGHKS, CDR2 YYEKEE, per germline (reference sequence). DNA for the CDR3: TGTGCCAGCAGCTTGGGGTTCGGGACAAATAATTCACCCCTCCACTTT. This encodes CASSLGFGTNNSPLHF. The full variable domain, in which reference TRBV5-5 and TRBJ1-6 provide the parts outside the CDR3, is DAGVTQSPTHLIKTRGQQVTLRCSPISGHKSVSWYQQVLGQGPQFIFQYYEKEERGRGNFPDRFSARQFPNYSSELNVNALLLGDSALYLCASSLGFGTNNSPLHFGNGTRLTVT.

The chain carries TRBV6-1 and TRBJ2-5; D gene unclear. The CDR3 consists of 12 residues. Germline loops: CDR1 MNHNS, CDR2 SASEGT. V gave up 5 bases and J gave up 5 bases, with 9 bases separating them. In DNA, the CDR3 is TGTGCCAGCAGTCCTATAGGGGAGACCCAGTACTTC. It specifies CASSPIGETQYF.